This record concerns one TCR beta chain sequence. Methods used by the authors: From reference gene primer amplification, estimates of nucleated cell counts were derived. Only in-frame clones appear in the TCRdb table, and some are missing; sequencing was by immunoSEQ multiplex PCR. The V and J calls and clone size come from that table; D and trimming were worked out from the DNA. The data contain about 150,000 clones, roughly nine tenths of them singletons. Germline V gene data show CDR1 as SGHTA and CDR2 as FQGNSA. J lost 0 bases, V lost 1 base, and 7 bases had no gene match. The CDR3 has 18 residues. This sample was included in a study of blood T cell repertoires in COVID-19. Study-wide context: There were acute and convalescent COVID-19 samples, and they came from the United States, Italy and Spain. From T cells, B-cell-depleted T cells, or PBMCs came the material, which was cDNA or gDNA.

The chain uses TRBV7-2 and TRBJ2-4, with 9 positions matching TRBD2. The sequenced sample consisted of peripheral blood. This sequence was found in a woman aged 40 to 50 with acute or convalescent COVID-19. DNA of the CDR3: TGTGCCAGCAGCTTAGGTCTTAGCGGGAGTATAGCCAAAAACATTCAGTACTTC. It is translated as CASSLGLSGSIAKNIQYF.